This TCR beta chain was found in a study of T cell repertoires in cytomegalovirus infection. TCRdb analysed the reads with MiXCR anew, one entry per CDR3 protein. Of over 300,000 distinct CDR3 sequences listed, around 9.5% were seen once; the top ten hold around 4%. V shed 1 base and J shed 0 bases, with 12 bases lying between them. The germline V gene has CDR1 SGHVS and CDR2 FQNEAQ. This CDR3 is built from 16 residues. The receptor comes from a human donor in good health (CMV status not recorded). Some clones in this sample may be carry-over from other donors' samples. Specimen: PBMCs. This rearrangement joins TRBV7-8 to TRBJ1-1; D is undetermined. The CDR3 spells CASSLGSDLMNTEAFF. The DNA for the CDR3 is TGTGCCAGCAGCTTAGGGTCTGACTTAATGAACACTGAAGCTTTCTTT. The variable domain in full, completed from reference TRBV7-8 and TRBJ1-1, reads GAGVSQSPRYKVAKRGQDVALRCDPISGHVSLFWYQQALGQGPEFLTYFQNEAQLDKSGLPSDRFFAERPEGSVSTLKIQRTQQEDSAVYLCASSLGSDLMNTEAFFGQGTRLTVV.